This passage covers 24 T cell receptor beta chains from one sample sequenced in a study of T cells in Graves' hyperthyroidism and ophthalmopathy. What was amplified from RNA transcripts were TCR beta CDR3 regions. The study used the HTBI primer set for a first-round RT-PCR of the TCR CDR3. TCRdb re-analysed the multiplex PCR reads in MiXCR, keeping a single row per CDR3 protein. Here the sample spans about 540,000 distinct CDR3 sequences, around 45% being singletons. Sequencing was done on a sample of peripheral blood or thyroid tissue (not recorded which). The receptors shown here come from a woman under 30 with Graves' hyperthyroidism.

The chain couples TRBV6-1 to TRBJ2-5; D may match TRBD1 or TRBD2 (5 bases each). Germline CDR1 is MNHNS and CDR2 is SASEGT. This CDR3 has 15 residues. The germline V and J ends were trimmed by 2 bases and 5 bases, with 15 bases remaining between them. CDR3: CASSEWWAGTETQYF. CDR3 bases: TGTGCCAGCAGTGAATGGTGGGCCGGGACGGAGACCCAGTACTTC.

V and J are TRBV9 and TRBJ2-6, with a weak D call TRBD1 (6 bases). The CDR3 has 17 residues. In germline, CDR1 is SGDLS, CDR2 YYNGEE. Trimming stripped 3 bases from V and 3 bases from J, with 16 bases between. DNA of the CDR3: TGTGCCAGCAGCGGTTACAGGGATAACTATGGGGCCAACGTCCTGACTTTC. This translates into CASSGYRDNYGANVLTF.

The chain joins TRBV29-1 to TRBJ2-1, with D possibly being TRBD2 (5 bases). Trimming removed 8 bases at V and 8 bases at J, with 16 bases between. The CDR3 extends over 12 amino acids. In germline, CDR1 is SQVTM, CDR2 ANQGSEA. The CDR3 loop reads CSIQREDDEQFF. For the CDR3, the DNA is TGCAGCATACAGAGGGAAGACGATGAGCAGTTCTTC.

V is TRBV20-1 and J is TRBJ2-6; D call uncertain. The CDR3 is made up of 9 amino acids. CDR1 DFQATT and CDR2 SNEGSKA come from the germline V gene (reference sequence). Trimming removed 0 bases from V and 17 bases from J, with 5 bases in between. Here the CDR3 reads CSAREVLTF. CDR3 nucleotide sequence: TGCAGTGCTAGAGAGGTCTTGACTTTC.

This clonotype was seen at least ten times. The CDR3, as DNA: TGTGCCAGCAGCCAAGGACTAGCGGGAGCCAGGGAGACCCAGTACTTC. This gives the protein CASSQGLAGARETQYF. The chain carries TRBV4-2 and TRBJ2-5, with 12 bases aligning to TRBD2. With V trimmed by 1 base and J by 5 bases, 5 bases remained unmatched. The germline gives CDR1 LGHNA, CDR2 YNFKEQ. This CDR3 has 16 residues.

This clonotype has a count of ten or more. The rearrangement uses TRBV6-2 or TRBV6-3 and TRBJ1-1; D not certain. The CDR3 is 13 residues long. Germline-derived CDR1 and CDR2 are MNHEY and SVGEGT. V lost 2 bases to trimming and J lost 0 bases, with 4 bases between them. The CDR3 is CASSYQLNTEAFF. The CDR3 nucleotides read TGTGCCAGCAGTTACCAGTTGAACACTGAAGCTTTCTTT.

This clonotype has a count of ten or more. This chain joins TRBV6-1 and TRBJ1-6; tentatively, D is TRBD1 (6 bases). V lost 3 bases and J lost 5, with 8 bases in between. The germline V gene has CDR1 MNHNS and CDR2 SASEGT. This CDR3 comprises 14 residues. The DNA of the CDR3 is TGTGCCAGCAGTGACAGGGGAGATAATTCACCCCTCCACTTT. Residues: CASSDRGDNSPLHF.

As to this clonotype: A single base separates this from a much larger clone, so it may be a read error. The CDR3 sequence: CASSLGGLAGANALTF. In DNA, the CDR3 is TGTGCCAGCAGCTTAGGGGGACTAGCTGGGGCCAACGCCCTGACTTTC. V is TRBV13 and J is TRBJ2-6; 9 bases fit TRBD2. The germline gives CDR1 PRHDT, CDR2 FYEKMQ (reference sequence). The CDR3 extends over 16 amino acids.

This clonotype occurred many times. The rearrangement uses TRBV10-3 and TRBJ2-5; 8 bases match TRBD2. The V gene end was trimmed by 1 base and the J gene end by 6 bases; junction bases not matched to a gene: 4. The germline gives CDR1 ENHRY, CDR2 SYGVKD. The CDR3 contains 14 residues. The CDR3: CAISEFSGGKTQYF. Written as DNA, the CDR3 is TGTGCCATCAGTGAGTTCTCGGGAGGGAAGACCCAGTACTTC.

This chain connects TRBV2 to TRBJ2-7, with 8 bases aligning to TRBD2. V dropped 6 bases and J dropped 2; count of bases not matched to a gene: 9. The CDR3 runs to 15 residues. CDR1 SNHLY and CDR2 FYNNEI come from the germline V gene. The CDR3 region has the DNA TGTGCCAGCAGGGAGAAACCGGGACTAGCCTACGAGCAGTACTTC. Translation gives CASREKPGLAYEQYF.

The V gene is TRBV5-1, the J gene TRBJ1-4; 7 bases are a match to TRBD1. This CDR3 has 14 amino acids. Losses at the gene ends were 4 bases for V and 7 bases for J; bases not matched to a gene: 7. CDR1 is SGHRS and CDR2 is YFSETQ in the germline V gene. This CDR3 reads CASSNPGQTEKLFF. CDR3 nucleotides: TGCGCCAGCAGCAATCCGGGACAGACTGAAAAACTGTTTTTT.

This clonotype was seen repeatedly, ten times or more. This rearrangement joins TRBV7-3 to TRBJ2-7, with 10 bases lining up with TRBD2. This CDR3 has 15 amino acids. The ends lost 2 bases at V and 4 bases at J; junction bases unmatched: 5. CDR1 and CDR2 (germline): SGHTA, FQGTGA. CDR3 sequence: CASSLRGAGGYEQYF. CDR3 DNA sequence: TGTGCCAGCAGCTTACGTGGAGCGGGAGGGTACGAGCAGTACTTC.

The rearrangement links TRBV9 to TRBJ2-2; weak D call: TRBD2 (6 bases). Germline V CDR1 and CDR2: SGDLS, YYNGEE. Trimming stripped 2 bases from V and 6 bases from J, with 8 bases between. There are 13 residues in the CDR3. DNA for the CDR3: TGTGCCAGCAGCGTGGGGGAGGCCGGGGAGCTGTTTTTT. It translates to CASSVGEAGELFF.

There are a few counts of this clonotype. DNA for the CDR3: TGTGCCAGCAGTCCCCGGGACTGGGATGAGCAGTTCTTC. Amino acid sequence: CASSPRDWDEQFF. V is TRBV27 and J is TRBJ2-1; weak D call: TRBD2 (6 bases). The CDR3 covers 13 residues. The germline gives CDR1 MNHEY, CDR2 SMNVEV (reference sequence). Trimming pared 5 bases from V and 8 bases from J, leaving 13 bases between.

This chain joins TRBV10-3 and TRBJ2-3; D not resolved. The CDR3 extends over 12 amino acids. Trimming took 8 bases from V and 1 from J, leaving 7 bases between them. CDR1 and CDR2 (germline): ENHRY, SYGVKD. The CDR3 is CAIGEGTDTQYF. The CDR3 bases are TGTGCCATCGGGGAAGGCACAGATACGCAGTATTTT.

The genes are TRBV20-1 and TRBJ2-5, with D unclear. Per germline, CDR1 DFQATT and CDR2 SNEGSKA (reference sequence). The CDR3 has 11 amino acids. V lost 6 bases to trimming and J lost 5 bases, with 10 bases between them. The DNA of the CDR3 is TGCAGTGCCAGGCCGAGGGAGACCCAGTACTTC. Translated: CSARPRETQYF.

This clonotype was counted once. CDR3: CSAKGTFPETQYF. In DNA form, the CDR3 reads TGCAGTGCTAAGGGGACCTTTCCCGAGACCCAGTACTTC. The chain couples TRBV20-1 to TRBJ2-5; D assignment may be TRBD1 or TRBD2 (5 bases each). The CDR3 is 13 amino acids. Germline V gives CDR1 DFQATT, CDR2 SNEGSKA (reference sequence). Trimming removed 4 bases at V and 5 bases at J, with 14 bases between.

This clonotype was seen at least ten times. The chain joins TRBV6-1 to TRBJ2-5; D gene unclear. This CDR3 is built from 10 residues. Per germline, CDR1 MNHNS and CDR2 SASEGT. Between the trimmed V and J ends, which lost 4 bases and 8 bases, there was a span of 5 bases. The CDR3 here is CASSAETQYF. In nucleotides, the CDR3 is TGTGCCAGCAGTGCCGAAACCCAGTACTTC.

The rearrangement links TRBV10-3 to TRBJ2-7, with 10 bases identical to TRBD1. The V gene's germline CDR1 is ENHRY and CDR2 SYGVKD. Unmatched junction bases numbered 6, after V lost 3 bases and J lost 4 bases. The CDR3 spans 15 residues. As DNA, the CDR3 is TGTGCCATCAGTGAATGGACAGGGGGACGATACGAGCAGTACTTC. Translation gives CAISEWTGGRYEQYF.

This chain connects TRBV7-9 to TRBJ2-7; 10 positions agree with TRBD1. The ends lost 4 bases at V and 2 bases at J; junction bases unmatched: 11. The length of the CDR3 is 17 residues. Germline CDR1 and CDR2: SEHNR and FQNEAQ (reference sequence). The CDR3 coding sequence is TGTGCCAGCAGCTCATACGGACAGGGGGGATCAACCTACGAGCAGTACTTC. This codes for CASSSYGQGGSTYEQYF.

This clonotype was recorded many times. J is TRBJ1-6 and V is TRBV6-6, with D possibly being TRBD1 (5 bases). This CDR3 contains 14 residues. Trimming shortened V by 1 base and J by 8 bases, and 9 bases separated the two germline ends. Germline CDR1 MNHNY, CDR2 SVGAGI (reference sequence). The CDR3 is CASSYLRDDSPLHF. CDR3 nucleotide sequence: TGTGCCAGCAGTTACTTACGGGACGATTCACCCCTCCACTTT.

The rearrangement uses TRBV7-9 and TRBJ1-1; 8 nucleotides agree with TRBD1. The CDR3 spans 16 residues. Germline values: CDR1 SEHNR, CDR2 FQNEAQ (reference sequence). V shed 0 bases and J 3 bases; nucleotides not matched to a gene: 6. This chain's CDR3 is CASSLAGGQGDTEAFF. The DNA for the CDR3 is TGTGCCAGCAGCTTAGCGGGCGGACAGGGAGACACTGAAGCTTTCTTT.

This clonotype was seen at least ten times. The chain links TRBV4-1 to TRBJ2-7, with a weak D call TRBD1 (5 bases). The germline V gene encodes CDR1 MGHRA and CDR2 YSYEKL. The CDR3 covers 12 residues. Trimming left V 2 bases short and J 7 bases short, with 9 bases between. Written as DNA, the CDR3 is TGCGCCAGCAGCCAAAGGCCAGGGGAGCAGTACTTC. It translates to CASSQRPGEQYF.

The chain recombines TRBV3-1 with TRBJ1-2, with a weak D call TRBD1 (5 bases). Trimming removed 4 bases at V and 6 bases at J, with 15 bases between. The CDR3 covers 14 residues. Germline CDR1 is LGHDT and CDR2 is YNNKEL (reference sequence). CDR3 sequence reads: CASSRGLAEDGYTF. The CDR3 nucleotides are TGTGCCAGCAGCCGGGGACTAGCGGAAGATGGCTACACCTTC.